These 26 T cell receptor beta chains were all obtained from the same sample, sequenced in a study of tumor-infiltrating lymphocytes in primary liver carcinoma. Both blood RNA, taken from unsorted whole blood, and germline DNA were extracted. A constant-region primer served to make TCR beta cDNA from about 0.5 ug total RNA. ARM-PCR, slightly modified, supplied the TCR beta libraries through three nested multiplex PCR rounds. The first two PCR rounds, roughly 9 cycles each, used TRBV1-TRBV30 forward primers and a C-beta reverse primer. TCRdb re-called the multiplex PCR reads through MiXCR, storing one row per CDR3 protein. The table includes approximately 300,000 distinct CDR3 sequences, 50% to 70% detected once. What was sequenced was peripheral blood. Receptor source: a man in his forties with primary liver carcinoma and hepatitis B virus infection.

A remark on this clonotype: This may stem from a read error, because a much larger clone lies one nucleotide away. The rearrangement joins TRBV4-1 to TRBJ2-7, with D unresolved. CDR3 length equals 14 residues. Looked up from germline, CDR1 is MGHRA and CDR2 is YSYEKL. In DNA, the CDR3 is TGCGCCATCAGCCCAGGAGAGTCAGGCTACGAGCAGTACTTC. Protein product: CAISPGESGYEQYF.

The count of this clonotype is one. A much larger clonotype is one base distant, so this may be a read error. The rearrangement links TRBV6-2 or TRBV6-3 to TRBJ2-3; D is uncertain. Germline loops: CDR1 MNHEY, CDR2 SVGEGT. The CDR3 contains 11 residues. V lost 6 bases and J 8 bases, leaving 9 bases between the germline ends. The CDR3 is CASRDGVTQYF. The DNA of the CDR3 is TGTGCCAGCAGAGATGGCGTTACGCAGTATTTT.

A word on this clonotype: Since the CDR3 does not end with the conserved phenylalanine or tryptophan, this likely comes from a read error. CDR3 protein: CVSSISREGNQPQHL. Written as DNA, the CDR3 is TGTGTCAGCAGCATAAGCAGGGAGGGCAATCAGCCCCAGCATTTA. This chain connects TRBV11-2 to TRBJ1-5; D is possibly TRBD1 (5 bases). CDR1 and CDR2 (germline): SGHAT, FQNNGV. CDR3 length: 15 residues.

The gene calls are TRBV28 and TRBJ2-3, with TRBD1 matching 11 bases. CDR1 and CDR2 from the germline V gene are MDHEN and SYDVKM. The V gene end was trimmed by 4 bases and the J gene end by 3 bases; junction bases not matched to a gene: 6. The CDR3 spans 16 residues. CDR3 DNA sequence: TGTGCCAGCAGTTCGATATGGGACAGGGGGACAGATACGCAGTATTTT. Its protein is CASSSIWDRGTDTQYF.

On this clonotype: A much larger clone sits a single nucleotide away, making a read error possible. The chain joins TRBV4-3 to TRBJ1-1; D not resolved. CDR3 size: 14 residues. Germline loops: CDR1 LGHNA, CDR2 YSLEER. The CDR3 DNA is TGCGCCAGCAGCCAAAGACCCAAGGTCACTGGAGCTTTCTTT. Its translation is CASSQRPKVTGAFF.

As for this clonotype: At one end the junction does not follow the germline gene, possibly because of a read error. The chain couples TRBV4-3 to TRBJ2-7, with TRBD2 identical over 10 bases. Germline V gene sequence: CDR1 LGHNA, CDR2 YSLEER. CDR3 size: 16 residues. The CDR3 DNA is TGCGCCAGCAGCCAAGACCGGGCTAGCGGGAGATGGCAGCAGTGCTTC. The encoded protein is CASSQDRASGRWQQCF.

Ten or more counts support this clonotype. This chain joins TRBV6-1 and TRBJ1-3, with D unclear. Trimming shortened V by 2 bases and J by 4 bases, and 6 bases separated the two germline ends. Germline CDR1 reads MNHNS; CDR2 reads SASEGT. The CDR3 is 13 residues long. CDR3 sequence (DNA): TGTGCCAGCAGTGAATTACGGGGAAACACCATATATTTT. Translated: CASSELRGNTIYF.

Turning to this clonotype: This clone may be a read error of a much larger clone one base away. The rearrangement joins TRBV6-5 to TRBJ2-2, with 8 bases matching TRBD1. This CDR3 contains 15 residues. The germline V gene has CDR1 MNHEY and CDR2 SVGAGI. The CDR3 reads CASSYRDRGTGELIF. CDR3 bases: TGTGCCAGCAGTTACCGAGACAGGGGCACCGGGGAGCTGATTTTT.

On this clonotype: Since no conserved phenylalanine or tryptophan closes the CDR3, a read error is the likely cause. The chain joins TRBV10-2 to TRBJ1-1; a possible D gene is TRBD1 (6 bases). The CDR3 is made up of 16 amino acids. V dropped 7 bases and J dropped 4 bases, with 22 bases sitting between them. CDR1 is WSHSY and CDR2 is SAAADI in the germline V gene. CDR3 amino acids: CASTTQGQGIGTEAFS. The DNA of the CDR3 is TGCGCCAGCACCACCCAGGGGCAGGGGATCGGCACTGAAGCTTTCTCT.

The rearrangement links TRBV5-1 to TRBJ1-1; maybe TRBD1 (6 bases). Trimming left V 0 bases short and J 11 bases short, with 14 bases between. Germline CDR1 SGHRS, CDR2 YFSETQ. The CDR3 spans 13 residues. This CDR3 is CASSLDRAASAFF. CDR3 in DNA: TGCGCCAGCAGCTTGGACAGGGCGGCTAGCGCTTTCTTT. Using reference TRBV5-1 and TRBJ1-1 for the parts outside the CDR3, the full variable domain is KAGVTQTPRYLIKTRGQQVTLSCSPISGHRSVSWYQQTPGQGLQFLFEYFSETQRNKGNFPGRFSGRQFSNSRSEMNVSTLELGDSALYLCASSLDRAASAFFGQGTRLTVV.

The CDR3 DNA follows: TGCGCCAGCAGCCTAGCGAACCTCATCGCGTCAGGAAAGCTGTTTTTT. Translating gives CASSLANLIASGKLFF. V usage is TRBV4-1 and J usage is TRBJ1-4; no clear D gene. Trimming stripped 4 bases from V and 14 bases from J, with 26 bases between. This CDR3 is built from 16 residues. Germline CDR1 and CDR2: MGHRA and YSYEKL.

Remarks on this clonotype: The junction departs from the called germline gene at one end, perhaps through a read error. The V and J genes are TRBV30 and TRBJ1-1, with D unresolved. The CDR3 spans 11 residues. Germline V CDR1 and CDR2: GTSNPN, SVGIG (reference sequence). The CDR3 protein is CAWRMNTEASF. The CDR3 coding sequence is TGTGCCTGGAGGATGAACACTGAAGCTTCCTTT.

In the case of this clonotype: The germline gene is not matched at one end of the junction; a read error may be the cause. V gene TRBV29-1 combines with J gene TRBJ2-1, with TRBD2 matching 10 bases. Per the germline V gene, CDR1 is SQVTM and CDR2 is ANQGSEA. The CDR3 loop spans 14 amino acids. CDR3 protein: CSAGPAGGPNEQFF. The CDR3, as DNA: TGCAGCGCTGGACCAGCGGGAGGGCCCAATGAGCAGTTTTTC.

J is TRBJ1-2 and V is TRBV10-3; the match to TRBD1 covers 8 bases. This CDR3 contains 14 residues. CDR1 is ENHRY and CDR2 is SYGVKD in the germline V gene. Losses at the gene ends were 6 bases for V and 5 bases for J; bases not matched to a gene: 8. The chain's CDR3 is CAISPGQEHYGYTF. The CDR3, as DNA: TGTGCCATCAGCCCGGGACAGGAGCATTATGGCTACACCTTC.

Many counts were recorded for this clonotype. The rearrangement joins TRBV11-2 to TRBJ1-1, with D hard to call. Germline V gene lookup returns CDR1 SGHAT and CDR2 FQNNGV. The CDR3 runs to 12 residues. Trimming shortened V by 5 bases and J by 5 bases, and 9 bases separated the two germline ends. DNA for the CDR3: TGTGCCAGCAGCCCTACTTTGACTGAAGCTTTCTTT. It specifies CASSPTLTEAFF.

About this clonotype itself: A much bigger clone sits one base away, suggesting this may be a read error. J is TRBJ2-7 and V is TRBV12-3 or TRBV12-4; TRBD2 aligns across 10 bases. This CDR3 comprises 14 residues. The CDR3 nucleotides are TGTGCCAGCAATTTAATGCTAGCGGGAGACGAGCAGTACTTC. Encoded protein: CASNLMLAGDEQYF.

The sample holds a few counts of this clonotype. The rearrangement uses TRBV30 and TRBJ1-2, with D unclear. Germline V CDR1 and CDR2: GTSNPN, SVGIG (reference sequence). There are 14 residues in the CDR3. Between the trimmed V and J ends, which lost 1 base and 1 base, there was a span of 10 bases. CDR3 nucleotides: TGTGCCTGGAGTGGGACCGACAATAACTATGGCTACACCTTC. Translating it yields CAWSGTDNNYGYTF.

This clonotype was observed a single time. This chain joins TRBV1 and TRBJ2-7; the table gives TRBD2 as D, unverified against the DNA. TRBV1 is an annotated pseudogene. The CDR3 totals 15 residues. The CDR3 here is CTSSQERDSSYEQYF. The CDR3 DNA reads TGCACCAGCAGCCAGGAGCGGGACTCCTCCTACGAGCAGTACTTC.

This clonotype showed up just once. A junction boundary mismatches the germline segment, possibly from a read error. The chain combines TRBV6-2 or TRBV6-3 with TRBJ2-1; tentatively, D is TRBD1 (5 bases). Germline values: CDR1 MNHEY, CDR2 SVGEGT. This CDR3 is built from 15 residues. CDR3 in DNA: TGTACCAGCAGTTACGTCGGACAAACCAGTCCAAAGCAGTTCTTC. It yields the protein CTSSYVGQTSPKQFF.

As to this clonotype: One end of the junction is discordant with germline, which a read error may explain. The rearrangement links TRBV11-2 to TRBJ2-5, with 7 bases fitting TRBD2. The CDR3 is made up of 14 amino acids. Per germline, CDR1 SGHAT and CDR2 FQNNGV. The CDR3 here is CASILELAEETQYF. The CDR3 DNA is TGTGCCAGCATCTTAGAGCTAGCGGAAGAGACCCAGTACTTC.

Remarks on this clonotype: Being one base from a much bigger clone, this may be a read error. The V call is TRBV6-5, the J call TRBJ2-7; D ambiguous. Germline loops: CDR1 MNHEY, CDR2 SVGAGI. The germline V and J ends were trimmed by 4 bases and 12 bases, with 19 bases remaining between them. CDR3 length: 13 residues. The CDR3 DNA reads TGTGCCAGCAGTTCGGCAGGCCAGTCTTTTCCGTACTTC. Translated, it gives CASSSAGQSFPYF.

As concerns this clonotype: It is likely a read error, because the conserved phenylalanine at the end of the CDR3 is missing. V and J are TRBV7-8 and TRBJ2-3; possibly TRBD2 for D (6 bases). CDR1 is SGHVS, CDR2 FQNEAQ, per germline. This CDR3 is built from 14 residues. V was shortened by 3 bases and J by 3 bases, with 10 bases between the two germline ends. CDR3 DNA: TGTGCCAGCAGCTTCAGGAGGGAAACAGATACGCAGTATTCT. Translating it yields CASSFRRETDTQYS.

On this clonotype itself: The junction departs from germline at one end; a sequencing error may be responsible. The chain uses TRBV6-2 or TRBV6-3 and TRBJ2-2, with 12 bases matching TRBD2. The CDR3 has 16 amino acids. The V gene's germline CDR1 is MNHEY and CDR2 SVGEGT. CDR3: CTSTALAGGYTGELFF. In DNA form, the CDR3 reads TGTACCAGCACCGCACTAGCGGGAGGATATACCGGGGAGCTGTTTTTT.

In the case of this clonotype: The junction differs from germline at one of its ends, possibly a read error. The chain combines TRBV6-6 with TRBJ2-2; TRBD2 is a possible D gene (5 bases). Looked up from germline, CDR1 is MNHNY and CDR2 is SVGAGI (reference sequence). The CDR3 length is 15 residues. In DNA form, the CDR3 reads TGTGCCAACACCCCCTCGGGTTTGGACGCCGGGGAACTGTTTTTT. It specifies CANTPSGLDAGELFF.

This clonotype was seen ten or more times. V usage is TRBV11-2 and J usage is TRBJ2-1; 9 nucleotides match TRBD2. Germline-derived CDR1 and CDR2 are SGHAT and FQNNGV. There are 11 residues in the CDR3. J gave up 14 bases and V 6 bases, and 5 bases lay outside the gene matches. The CDR3 protein is CASSFGTSKFF. The CDR3 nucleotides read TGTGCCAGCAGTTTCGGGACTAGCAAGTTCTTC.

The CDR3 is CSVVSSGYEQYF. Written as DNA, the CDR3 is TGCAGCGTTGTCTCCAGTGGCTACGAGCAGTACTTC. V is TRBV29-1 and J is TRBJ2-7; no definite D call. The CDR3 loop spans 12 amino acids. V lost 4 bases and J 3 bases, leaving 10 bases between the germline ends. Germline V gene sequence: CDR1 SQVTM, CDR2 ANQGSEA.